The entry that follows covers one T cell receptor (beta chain) sequence. Libraries were prepared by immunoSEQ multiplex PCR; TCRdb keeps only in-frame clonotypes and omits some of them. The table records 100,000 to 130,000 clones, 65% to 80% of them present only once. The sample comes from a study of blood T cell repertoires in COVID-19. Across the study: In each case, the material was cDNA or gDNA derived from T cells, B-cell-depleted T cells, or PBMCs.

The V segment lost 5 bases and the J segment 3 bases; nucleotides outside the gene matches: 3. The CDR3 is 13 amino acids. The sequence came from a man aged 65 to 79 with acute or convalescent COVID-19. The rearrangement joins TRBV12-3 or TRBV12-4 to TRBJ1-2, with 7 nucleotides matching TRBD1. Sequencing was carried out using peripheral blood. CDR3 in DNA: TGTGCCAGCAGTATCAGGGGGGACTATGGCTACACCTTC. Protein product: CASSIRGDYGYTF.